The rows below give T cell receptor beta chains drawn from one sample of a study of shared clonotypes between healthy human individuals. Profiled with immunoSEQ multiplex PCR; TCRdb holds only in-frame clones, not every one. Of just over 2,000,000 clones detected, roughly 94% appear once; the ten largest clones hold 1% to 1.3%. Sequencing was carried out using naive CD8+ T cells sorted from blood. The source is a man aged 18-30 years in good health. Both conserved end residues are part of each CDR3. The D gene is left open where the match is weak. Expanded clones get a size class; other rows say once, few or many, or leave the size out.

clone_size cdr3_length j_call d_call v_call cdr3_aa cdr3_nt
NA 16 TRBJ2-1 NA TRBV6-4 CASSAPGPQPYNEQFF TGTGCCAGCAGTGCCCCGGGACCCCAACCCTACAATGAGCAGTTCTTC
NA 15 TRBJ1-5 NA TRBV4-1 CASSQDVGSRQPQHF TGCGCCAGCAGCCAAGATGTGGGTTCTCGTCAGCCCCAGCATTTT
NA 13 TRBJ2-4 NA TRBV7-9 CASSLYGGGIQYF TGTGCCAGCAGCTTATACGGGGGCGGCATTCAGTACTTC
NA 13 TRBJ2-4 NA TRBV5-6 CASSTSLANIQYF TGTGCCAGCAGCACCAGCTTGGCCAACATTCAGTACTTC
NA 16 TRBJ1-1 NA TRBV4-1 CASSQDQGTVRTEAFF TGCGCCAGCAGCCAAGATCAAGGCACCGTAAGGACTGAAGCTTTCTTT
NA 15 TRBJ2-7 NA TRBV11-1 CASSFDEGPGYEQYF TGTGCCAGCAGCTTTGACGAGGGGCCCGGCTACGAGCAGTACTTC
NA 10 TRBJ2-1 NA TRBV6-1 CASNVDEQFF TGTGCCAGCAACGTAGATGAGCAGTTCTTC
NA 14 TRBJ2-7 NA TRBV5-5 CASSLDAGTYEQYF TGTGCCAGCAGCTTGGATGCCGGGACCTACGAGCAGTACTTC
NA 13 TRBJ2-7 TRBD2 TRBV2 CARQDSGSGEQYF TGTGCCAGACAAGATAGCGGGAGCGGCGAGCAGTACTTC
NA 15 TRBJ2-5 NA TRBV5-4 CTSSSASLRSETQYF TGTACCAGCAGCTCAGCGAGTCTGAGATCGGAGACCCAGTACTTC
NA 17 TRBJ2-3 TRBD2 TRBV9 CASSVAVAGGHSDTQYF TGTGCCAGCAGCGTAGCTGTAGCGGGGGGTCACTCAGATACGCAGTATTTT
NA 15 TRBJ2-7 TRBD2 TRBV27 CASSLGGLAVHEQYF TGTGCCAGCAGTTTAGGGGGACTAGCGGTACACGAGCAGTACTTC
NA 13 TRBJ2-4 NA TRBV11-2 CASSYTGKNIQYF TGTGCCAGCAGTTATACAGGGAAAAACATTCAGTACTTC
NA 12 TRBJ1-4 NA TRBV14 CASSQVSGGLFF TGTGCCAGCAGCCAAGTCAGCGGGGGACTGTTTTTT
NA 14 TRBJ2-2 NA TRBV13 CASSLLGDTGELFF TGTGCCAGCAGCTTACTCGGGGATACCGGGGAGCTGTTTTTT
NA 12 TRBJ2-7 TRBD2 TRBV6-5 CASRTGGYPLYF TGTGCCAGCAGGACCGGGGGGTATCCCCTGTACTTC
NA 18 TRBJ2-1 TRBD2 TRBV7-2 CASRPRVSSGSSYNEQFF TGTGCCAGCAGGCCAAGGGTTTCTAGCGGAAGCTCCTACAATGAGCAGTTCTTC
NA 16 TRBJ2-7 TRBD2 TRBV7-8 CASSSPTSGSSYEQYF TGTGCCAGCAGCTCACCGACTAGCGGGAGCTCCTACGAGCAGTACTTC
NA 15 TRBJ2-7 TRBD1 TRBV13 CASSPQDRGGYEQYF TGTGCCAGCAGCCCTCAAGACAGGGGAGGCTACGAGCAGTACTTC
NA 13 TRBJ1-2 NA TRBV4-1 CASSQLDGYGYTF TGCGCCAGCAGCCAGTTAGACGGCTATGGCTACACCTTC
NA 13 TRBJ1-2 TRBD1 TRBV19 CASSATGLSGYTF TGTGCCAGTAGTGCGACAGGGTTGAGTGGCTACACCTTC
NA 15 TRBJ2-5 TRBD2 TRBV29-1 CSVEVLAGEGETQYF TGCAGCGTTGAGGTCCTAGCGGGAGAGGGAGAGACCCAGTACTTC
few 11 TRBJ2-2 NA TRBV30 CAWTQGGELFF TGTGCCTGGACGCAAGGCGGGGAGCTGTTTTTT
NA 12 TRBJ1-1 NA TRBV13 CASTSNPSEAFF TGTGCCAGCACCAGCAATCCTAGTGAAGCTTTCTTT
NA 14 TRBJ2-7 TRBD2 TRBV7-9 CASSSGTSGYEQYF TGTGCCAGCAGCTCTGGGACTAGCGGCTACGAGCAGTACTTC
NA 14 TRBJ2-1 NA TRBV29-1 CSVENYGSGDEQFF TGCAGCGTTGAAAATTACGGGAGTGGGGATGAGCAGTTCTTC
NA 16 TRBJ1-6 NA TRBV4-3 CASSQAALSYNSPLHF TGCGCCAGCAGCCAGGCAGCTCTCTCCTATAATTCACCCCTCCACTTT
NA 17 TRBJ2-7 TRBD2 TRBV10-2 CASSGEESGGLGYEQYF TGCGCCAGCAGTGGTGAGGAGTCGGGAGGTTTGGGCTACGAGCAGTACTTC
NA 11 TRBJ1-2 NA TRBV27 CASGVGYGYTF TGTGCCAGCGGGGTGGGGTATGGCTACACCTTC
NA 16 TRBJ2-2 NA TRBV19 CASSIDRDLFTGELFF TGTGCCAGTAGTATAGACCGGGACTTGTTCACCGGGGAGCTGTTTTTT
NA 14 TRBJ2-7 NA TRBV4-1 CASSQRQLGAEQYF TGCGCCAGCAGCCAAAGACAGTTGGGCGCCGAGCAGTACTTC
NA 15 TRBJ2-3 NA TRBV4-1 CASTSWGNPEDTQYF TGCGCCAGCACCAGTTGGGGCAACCCGGAAGATACGCAGTATTTT
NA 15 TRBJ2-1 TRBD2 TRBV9 CASSVGLAGRNEQFF TGTGCCAGCAGCGTGGGACTAGCGGGAAGAAATGAGCAGTTCTTC
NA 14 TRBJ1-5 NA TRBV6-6 CASSPTLTGQPQHF TGTGCCAGCAGTCCGACGTTAACGGGGCAGCCCCAGCATTTT
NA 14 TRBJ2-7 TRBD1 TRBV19 CASNNRDRSYEQYF TGTGCCAGTAACAACCGGGACAGGAGCTACGAGCAGTACTTC
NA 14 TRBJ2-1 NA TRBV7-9 CASSLDWLYNEQFF TGTGCCAGCAGCTTAGACTGGCTTTACAATGAGCAGTTCTTC
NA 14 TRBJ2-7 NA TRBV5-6 CASSLDRAGYEQYF TGTGCCAGCAGCTTGGACCGGGCAGGCTACGAGCAGTACTTC
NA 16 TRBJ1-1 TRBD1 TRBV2 CARNDPGQGKSTEAFF TGTGCCAGGAATGACCCGGGACAGGGGAAGAGCACTGAAGCTTTCTTT
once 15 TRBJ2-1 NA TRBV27 CASSLRGAYYNEQFF TGTGCCAGCAGCCTCCGAGGGGCCTACTACAATGAGCAGTTCTTC
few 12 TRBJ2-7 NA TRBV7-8 CASSSGTYEQYF TGTGCCAGCAGCTCCGGGACTTACGAGCAGTACTTC
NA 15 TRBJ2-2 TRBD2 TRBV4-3 CASSPGLVNTGELFF TGCGCCAGCAGCCCCGGACTAGTAAACACCGGGGAGCTGTTTTTT
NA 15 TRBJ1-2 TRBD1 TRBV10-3 CAISDSGQGTGGYTF TGTGCCATCAGTGACTCCGGACAGGGGACGGGGGGCTACACCTTC
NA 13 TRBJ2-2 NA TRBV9 CASEGANTGELFF TGTGCCAGTGAGGGGGCGAACACCGGGGAGCTGTTTTTT